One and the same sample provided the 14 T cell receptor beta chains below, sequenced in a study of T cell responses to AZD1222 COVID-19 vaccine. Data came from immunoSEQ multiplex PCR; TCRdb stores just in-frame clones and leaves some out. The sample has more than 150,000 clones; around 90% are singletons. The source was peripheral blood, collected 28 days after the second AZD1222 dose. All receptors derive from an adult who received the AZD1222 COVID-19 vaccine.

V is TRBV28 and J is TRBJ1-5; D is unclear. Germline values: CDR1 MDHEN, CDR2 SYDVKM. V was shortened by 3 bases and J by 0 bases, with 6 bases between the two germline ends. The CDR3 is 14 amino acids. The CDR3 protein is CASSFGDSNQPQHF. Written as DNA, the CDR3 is TGTGCCAGCAGTTTTGGGGATAGCAATCAGCCCCAGCATTTT.

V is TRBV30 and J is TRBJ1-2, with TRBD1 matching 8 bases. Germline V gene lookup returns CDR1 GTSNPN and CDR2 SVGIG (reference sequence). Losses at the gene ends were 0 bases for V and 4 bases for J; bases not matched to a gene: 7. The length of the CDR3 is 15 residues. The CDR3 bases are TGTGCCTGGAGTGTACCCGGACAGGGAGGCTATGGCTACACCTTC. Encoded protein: CAWSVPGQGGYGYTF.

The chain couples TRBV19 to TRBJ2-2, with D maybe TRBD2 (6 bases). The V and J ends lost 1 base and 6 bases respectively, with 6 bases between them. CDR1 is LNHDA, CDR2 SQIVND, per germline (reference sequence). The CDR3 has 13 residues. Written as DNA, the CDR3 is TGTGCCAGTAGTATAGGGGGGGCCGGGGAGCTGTTTTTT. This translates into CASSIGGAGELFF. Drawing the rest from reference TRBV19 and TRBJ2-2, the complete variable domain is DGGITQSPKYLFRKEGQNVTLSCEQNLNHDAMYWYRQDPGQGLRLIYYSQIVNDFQKGDIAEGYSVSREKKESFPLTVTSAQKNPTAFYLCASSIGGAGELFFGEGSRLTVL.

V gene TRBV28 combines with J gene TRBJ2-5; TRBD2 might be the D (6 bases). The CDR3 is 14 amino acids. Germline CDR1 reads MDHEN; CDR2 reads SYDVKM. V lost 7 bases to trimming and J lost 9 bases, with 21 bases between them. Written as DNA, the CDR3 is TGTGCCAGCACGATACCAAACGGGGGATCGGCCCAGTACTTC. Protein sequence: CASTIPNGGSAQYF. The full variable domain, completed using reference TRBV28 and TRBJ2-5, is DVKVTQSSRYLVKRTGEKVFLECVQDMDHENMFWYRQDPGLGLRLIYFSYDVKMKEKGDIPEGYSVSREKKERFSLILESASTNQTSMYLCASTIPNGGSAQYFGPGTRLLVL.

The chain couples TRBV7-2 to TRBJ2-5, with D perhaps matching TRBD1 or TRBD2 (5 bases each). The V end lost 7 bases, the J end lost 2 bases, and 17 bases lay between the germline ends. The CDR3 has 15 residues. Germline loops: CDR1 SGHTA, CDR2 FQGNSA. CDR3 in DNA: TGTGCCAGCAATCGTGGGGGTCCACCTCAAGAGACCCAGTACTTC. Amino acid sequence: CASNRGGPPQETQYF.

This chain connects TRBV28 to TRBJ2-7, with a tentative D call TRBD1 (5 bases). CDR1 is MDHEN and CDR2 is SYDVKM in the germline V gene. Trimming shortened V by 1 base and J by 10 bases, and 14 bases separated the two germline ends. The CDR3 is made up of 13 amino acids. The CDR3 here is CASSLSGAIVQYF. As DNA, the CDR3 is TGTGCCAGCAGTTTATCTGGGGCGATCGTTCAGTACTTC.

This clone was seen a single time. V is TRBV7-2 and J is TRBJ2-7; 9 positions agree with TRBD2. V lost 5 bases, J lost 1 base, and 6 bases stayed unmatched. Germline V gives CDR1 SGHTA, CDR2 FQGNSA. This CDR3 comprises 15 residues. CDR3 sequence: CASSGGLAGSYEQYF. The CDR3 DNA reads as TGTGCCAGCAGCGGAGGTCTAGCGGGATCCTACGAGCAGTACTTC.

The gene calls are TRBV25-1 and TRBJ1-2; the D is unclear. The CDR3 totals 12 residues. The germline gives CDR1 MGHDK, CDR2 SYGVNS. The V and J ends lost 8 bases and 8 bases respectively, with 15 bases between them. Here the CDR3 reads CASQSDRRGYTF. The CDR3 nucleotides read TGTGCCAGCCAATCAGACCGCCGGGGCTACACCTTC.

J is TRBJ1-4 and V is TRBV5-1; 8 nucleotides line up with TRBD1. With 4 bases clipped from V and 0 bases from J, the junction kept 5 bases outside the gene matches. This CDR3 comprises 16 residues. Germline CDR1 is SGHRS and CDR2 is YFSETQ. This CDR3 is CASSTTGVATNEKLFF. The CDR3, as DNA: TGCGCCAGCAGCACGACAGGGGTTGCAACTAATGAAAAACTGTTTTTT. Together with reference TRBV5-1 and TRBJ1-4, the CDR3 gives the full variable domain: KAGVTQTPRYLIKTRGQQVTLSCSPISGHRSVSWYQQTPGQGLQFLFEYFSETQRNKGNFPGRFSGRQFSNSRSEMNVSTLELGDSALYLCASSTTGVATNEKLFFGSGTQLSVL.

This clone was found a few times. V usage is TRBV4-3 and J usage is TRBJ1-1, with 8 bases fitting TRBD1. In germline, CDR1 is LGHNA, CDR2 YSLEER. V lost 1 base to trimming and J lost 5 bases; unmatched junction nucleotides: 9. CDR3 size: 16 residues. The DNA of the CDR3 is TGCGCCAGCAGCCAAGTAGAAGGACAGGGAGGAACTGAAGCTTTCTTT. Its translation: CASSQVEGQGGTEAFF.

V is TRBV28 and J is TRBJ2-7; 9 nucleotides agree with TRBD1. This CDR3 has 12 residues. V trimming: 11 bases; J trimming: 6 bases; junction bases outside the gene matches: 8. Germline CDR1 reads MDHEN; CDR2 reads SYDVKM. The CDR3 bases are TGTGCCGGGGGACAGGGTTTCGGCGAGCAGTACTTC. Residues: CAGGQGFGEQYF.

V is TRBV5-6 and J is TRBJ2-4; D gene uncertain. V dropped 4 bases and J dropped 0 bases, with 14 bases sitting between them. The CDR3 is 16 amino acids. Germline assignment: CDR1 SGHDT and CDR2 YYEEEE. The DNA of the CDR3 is TGTGCCAGCAGCCGTTTGGGCGGTCTAGCCAAAAACATTCAGTACTTC. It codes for CASSRLGGLAKNIQYF. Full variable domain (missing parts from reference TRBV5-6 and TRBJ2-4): DAGVTQSPTHLIKTRGQQVTLRCSPKSGHDTVSWYQQALGQGPQFIFQYYEEEERQRGNFPDRFSGHQFPNYSSELNVNALLLGDSALYLCASSRLGGLAKNIQYFGAGTRLSVL.

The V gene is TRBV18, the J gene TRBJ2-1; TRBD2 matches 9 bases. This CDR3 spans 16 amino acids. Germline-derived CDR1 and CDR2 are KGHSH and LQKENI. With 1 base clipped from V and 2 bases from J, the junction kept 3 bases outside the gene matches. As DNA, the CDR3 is TGTGCCAGCTCACCACTAGCGGGAGTTACCTACAATGAGCAGTTCTTC. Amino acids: CASSPLAGVTYNEQFF.

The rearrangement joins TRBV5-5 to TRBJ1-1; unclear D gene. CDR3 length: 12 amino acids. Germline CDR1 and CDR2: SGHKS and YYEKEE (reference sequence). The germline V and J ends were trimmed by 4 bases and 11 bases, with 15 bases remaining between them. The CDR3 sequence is CASSLGGRYAFF. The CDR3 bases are TGTGCCAGCAGCCTTGGCGGGAGATACGCTTTCTTT.